One and the same sample provided the 17 T cell receptor beta chains below, sequenced in a study of OX40 agonist ivuxolimab in advanced cancers. Only in-frame clones appear in the TCRdb table, and some are missing; sequencing was by immunoSEQ multiplex PCR. The sample yields 50,000 to 75,000 clones, just over 90% seen once. Sequences were derived from CD4+ or CD8+ T cells sorted from blood, sampled in a trial of the OX40 agonist ivuxolimab. These receptors were taken from an adult with an advanced solid tumor such as melanoma, head and neck, liver or kidney cancer.

CDR3 loop: CASLNQVGRPEKLFF. The CDR3 DNA follows: TGTGCCAGCCTTAACCAAGTCGGCCGGCCTGAAAAACTGTTTTTT. J is TRBJ1-4 and V is TRBV6-6; no firm D call. CDR3 length equals 15 residues. V shed 8 bases and J shed 7 bases, with 20 bases lying between them. Germline values: CDR1 MNHNY, CDR2 SVGAGI (reference sequence).

This clone was observed once. The CDR3 protein is CASSPWDRGGTEAFF. In nucleotides, the CDR3 is TGTGCCAGCTCACCCTGGGACAGGGGTGGAACTGAAGCTTTCTTT. The rearrangement uses TRBV18 and TRBJ1-1; 10 nucleotides align to TRBD1. Germline CDR1 KGHSH, CDR2 LQKENI. V lost 3 bases and J lost 5; bases outside the gene matches: 6. CDR3 length: 15 amino acids.

This CDR3 reads CASSDALGGDGELFF. For the CDR3, the DNA is TGTGCCAGCAGTGACGCGCTAGGAGGGGACGGGGAGCTGTTTTTT. The gene calls are TRBV6-4 and TRBJ2-2, with D tentatively TRBD2 (6 bases). Germline CDR1 MRHNA, CDR2 SNTAGT. V dropped 2 bases and J dropped 7 bases, with 14 bases sitting between them. The CDR3 has 15 residues.

This clone has a single count. V is TRBV7-2 and J is TRBJ2-7; TRBD1 might be the D (6 bases). The germline V and J ends were trimmed by 3 bases and 2 bases, with 11 bases remaining between them. Germline V lookup: CDR1 SGHTA, CDR2 FQGNSA. The CDR3 is made up of 14 amino acids. CDR3 coding DNA: TGTGCCAGCAGCTTTAGGGGGATTACCTACGAGCAGTACTTC. Its protein is CASSFRGITYEQYF.

V usage is TRBV5-4 and J usage is TRBJ2-1; D perhaps matches TRBD2 (7 bases). Trimming removed 3 bases at V and 10 bases at J, with 11 bases between. Germline loops: CDR1 SGHNT, CDR2 YYREEE (reference sequence). The CDR3 spans 12 residues. CDR3: CASSWGGGEQFF. The CDR3, as DNA: TGTGCCAGCAGCTGGGGGGGCGGGGAGCAGTTCTTC.

V usage is TRBV13 and J usage is TRBJ2-2, with 7 bases identical to TRBD2. Germline V gives CDR1 PRHDT, CDR2 FYEKMQ (reference sequence). This CDR3 has 14 amino acids. J lost 3 bases, V lost 5 bases, and 3 bases had no gene match. CDR3 loop: CASSRGGDTGELFF. DNA of the CDR3: TGTGCCAGCAGCCGGGGAGGGGACACCGGGGAGCTGTTTTTT. Full variable domain (outside the CDR3, taken from reference TRBV13 and TRBJ2-2): AAGVIQSPRHLIKEKRETATLKCYPIPRHDTVYWYQQGPGQDPQFLISFYEKMQSDKGSIPDRFSAQQFSDYHSELNMSSLELGDSALYFCASSRGGDTGELFFGEGSRLTVL.

The V gene is TRBV14, the J gene TRBJ1-2; 8 bases agree with TRBD1. The CDR3 totals 13 residues. V was pared by 4 bases and J by 6 bases, with 4 bases of the junction left unmatched. CDR1 and CDR2 from the germline V gene are SGHDN and FVKESK. CDR3 in DNA: TGTGCCAGCAGCCTTGGACAGGGAGATGGCTACACCTTC. Translation gives CASSLGQGDGYTF.

The rearrangement uses TRBV6-6 and TRBJ1-2; unclear D gene. The V gene's germline CDR1 is MNHNY and CDR2 SVGAGI (reference sequence). The CDR3 sequence is 15 residues long. V gave up 0 bases and J gave up 1 base, with 9 bases separating them. This CDR3 reads CASSYSTRLNYGYTF. The DNA for the CDR3 is TGTGCCAGCAGTTACTCGACCAGGCTTAACTATGGCTACACCTTC.

V usage is TRBV19 and J usage is TRBJ2-1, with D unresolved. Germline V CDR1 and CDR2: LNHDA, SQIVND (reference sequence). CDR3 length: 15 residues. V gave up 2 bases and J gave up 3 bases, with 11 bases separating them. The CDR3 protein is CASSIRPSDYNEQFF. CDR3 bases: TGTGCCAGTAGTATACGGCCCTCGGACTACAATGAGCAGTTCTTC.

V is TRBV5-6 and J is TRBJ2-3; D is unclear. CDR3 size: 11 residues. Germline-derived CDR1 and CDR2 are SGHDT and YYEEEE. V lost 6 bases to trimming and J lost 3 bases, with 5 bases between them. The CDR3 loop is CASTSTDTQYF. CDR3 nucleotide sequence: TGTGCCAGCACAAGTACAGATACGCAGTATTTT.

The chain is built from TRBV7-9 and TRBJ2-7; possibly TRBD2 for D (5 bases). In germline, CDR1 is SEHNR, CDR2 FQNEAQ (reference sequence). The ends were cut back, 2 bases at V and 4 bases at J, with 9 bases in the middle. The CDR3 is made up of 13 amino acids. The CDR3 sequence: CASSLTDWYEQYF. CDR3 in DNA: TGTGCCAGCAGCTTAACGGACTGGTACGAGCAGTACTTC.

The rearrangement joins TRBV30 to TRBJ1-1; perhaps TRBD1 as D (5 bases). CDR1 is GTSNPN and CDR2 is SVGIG in the germline V gene (reference sequence). The V and J ends lost 0 bases and 4 bases respectively, with 9 bases between them. This CDR3 comprises 13 residues. The CDR3 here is CAWSVQGSTEAFF. CDR3 sequence (DNA): TGTGCCTGGAGTGTTCAGGGTAGCACTGAAGCTTTCTTT.

This rearrangement joins TRBV27 to TRBJ2-2; possible D gene TRBD2, 6 bases. V shed 4 bases and J shed 6 bases, with 6 bases lying between them. Germline loops: CDR1 MNHEY, CDR2 SMNVEV (reference sequence). The CDR3 has 12 amino acids. In DNA, the CDR3 is TGTGCCAGCAGTTGGGGGGCCGGGGAGCTGTTTTTT. Its protein is CASSWGAGELFF.

The chain is built from TRBV2 and TRBJ1-5; 9 bases align to TRBD1. The germline V gene has CDR1 SNHLY and CDR2 FYNNEI. This CDR3 is built from 16 residues. The V segment lost 9 bases and the J segment 2 bases; nucleotides outside the gene matches: 11. DNA for the CDR3: TGTGCCAGTGGACAGGGGAAATATGAGGGCAATCAGCCCCAGCATTTT. It encodes CASGQGKYEGNQPQHF.

The table lists this clone with a few counts. The gene calls are TRBV15 and TRBJ2-5, with TRBD1 matching 8 bases. J gave up 9 bases and V 5 bases, and 8 bases lay outside the gene matches. Germline V CDR1 and CDR2: LNHNV, YYDKDF (reference sequence). CDR3 size: 13 residues. The CDR3: CATSGTGGRPQYF. CDR3 coding DNA: TGTGCCACCAGCGGCACAGGGGGTAGACCCCAGTACTTC.

This chain links TRBV18 with TRBJ1-1; D call uncertain. V lost 2 bases, J lost 0 bases, and 7 bases lay in between. This CDR3 spans 14 amino acids. CDR1 is KGHSH and CDR2 is LQKENI in the germline V gene. This CDR3 is CASSPGPLNTEAFF. CDR3 coding DNA: TGTGCCAGCTCACCAGGGCCTCTGAACACTGAAGCTTTCTTT.

The rearrangement uses TRBV5-6 and TRBJ1-2, with TRBD1 matching over 8 bases. This CDR3 is 18 amino acids long. Trimming removed 4 bases from V and 4 bases from J; junction bases left unmatched: 18. Germline V gives CDR1 SGHDT, CDR2 YYEEEE. The chain's CDR3 is CASSRPGQETLNLYGYTF. The CDR3 DNA sequence: TGTGCCAGCAGCCGACCGGGACAGGAAACTCTTAACCTCTATGGCTACACCTTC.